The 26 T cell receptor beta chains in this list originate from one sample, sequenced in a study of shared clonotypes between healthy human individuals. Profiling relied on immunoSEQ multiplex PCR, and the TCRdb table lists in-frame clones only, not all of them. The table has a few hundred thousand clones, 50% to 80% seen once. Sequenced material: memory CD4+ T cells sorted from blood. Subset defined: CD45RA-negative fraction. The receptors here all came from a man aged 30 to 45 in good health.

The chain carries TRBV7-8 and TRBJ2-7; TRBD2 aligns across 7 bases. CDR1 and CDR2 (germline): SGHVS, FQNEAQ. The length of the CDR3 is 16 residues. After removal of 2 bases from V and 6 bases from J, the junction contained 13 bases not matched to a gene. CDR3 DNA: TGTGCCAGCAGCTTAAATGGCGGGAGTAGAATCTCCGAGCAGTACTTC. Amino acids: CASSLNGGSRISEQYF. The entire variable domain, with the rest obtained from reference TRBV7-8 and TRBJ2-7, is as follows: GAGVSQSPRYKVAKRGQDVALRCDPISGHVSLFWYQQALGQGPEFLTYFQNEAQLDKSGLPSDRFFAERPEGSVSTLKIQRTQQEDSAVYLCASSLNGGSRISEQYFGPGTRLTVT.

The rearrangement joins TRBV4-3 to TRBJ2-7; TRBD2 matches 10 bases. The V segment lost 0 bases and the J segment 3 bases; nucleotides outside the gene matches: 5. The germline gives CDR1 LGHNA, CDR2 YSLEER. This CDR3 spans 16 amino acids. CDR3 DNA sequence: TGCGCCAGCAGCCAAGAATCTAGCGGGAGTGACTACGAGCAGTACTTC. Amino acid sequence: CASSQESSGSDYEQYF.

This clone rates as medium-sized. This chain's CDR3 is CASSPKQGGYEQYF. The CDR3 region has the DNA TGTGCCAGCTCACCAAAACAGGGTGGTTACGAGCAGTACTTC. The gene calls are TRBV18 and TRBJ2-7; a weak D match, TRBD1 (6 bases). The germline V gene encodes CDR1 KGHSH and CDR2 LQKENI. V dropped 2 bases and J dropped 4 bases, with 12 bases sitting between them. The CDR3 spans 14 residues.

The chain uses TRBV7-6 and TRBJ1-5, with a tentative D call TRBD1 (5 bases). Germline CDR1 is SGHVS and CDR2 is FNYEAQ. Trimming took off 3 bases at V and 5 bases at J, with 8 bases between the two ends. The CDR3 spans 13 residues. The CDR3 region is CASSFSGDQPQHF. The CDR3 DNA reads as TGTGCCAGCAGCTTTTCGGGGGATCAGCCCCAGCATTTT.

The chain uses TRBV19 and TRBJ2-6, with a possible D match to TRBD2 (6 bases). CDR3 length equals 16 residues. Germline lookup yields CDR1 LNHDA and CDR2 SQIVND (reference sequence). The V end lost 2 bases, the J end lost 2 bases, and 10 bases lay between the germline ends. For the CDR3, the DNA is TGTGCCAGTAGTATACGAGGCGGGACTGGGGCCAACGTCCTGACTTTC. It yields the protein CASSIRGGTGANVLTF.

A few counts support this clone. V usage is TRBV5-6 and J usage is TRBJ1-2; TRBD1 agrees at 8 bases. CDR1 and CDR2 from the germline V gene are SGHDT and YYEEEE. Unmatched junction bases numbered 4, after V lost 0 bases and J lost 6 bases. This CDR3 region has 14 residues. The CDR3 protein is CASSLVQGANGYTF. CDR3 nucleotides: TGTGCCAGCAGCTTGGTCCAGGGGGCCAATGGCTACACCTTC.

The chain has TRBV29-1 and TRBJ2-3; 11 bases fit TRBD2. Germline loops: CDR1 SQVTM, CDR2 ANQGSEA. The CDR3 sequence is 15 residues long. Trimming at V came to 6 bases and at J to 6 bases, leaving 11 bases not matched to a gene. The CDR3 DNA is TGCAGCGTGGACGGGACTAGCGGACTTACGGATACGCAGTATTTT. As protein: CSVDGTSGLTDTQYF.

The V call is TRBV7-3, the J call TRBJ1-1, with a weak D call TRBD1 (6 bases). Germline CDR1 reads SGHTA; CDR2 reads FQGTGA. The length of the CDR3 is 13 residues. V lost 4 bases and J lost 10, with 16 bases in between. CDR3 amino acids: CASSSDSLTGAFF. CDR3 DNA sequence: TGTGCCAGCAGCTCGGACAGCCTGACAGGAGCTTTCTTT. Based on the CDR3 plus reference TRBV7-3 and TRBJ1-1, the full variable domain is GAGVSQTPSNKVTEKGKYVELRCDPISGHTALYWYRQSLGQGPEFLIYFQGTGAADDSGLPNDRFFAVRPEGSVSTLKIQRTERGDSAVYLCASSSDSLTGAFFGQGTRLTVV.

In DNA, the CDR3 is TGTGCCAGCAGCCTCTATCTAGCGGAAAGCACAGATACGCAGTATTTT. Amino acid sequence: CASSLYLAESTDTQYF. The V and J genes are TRBV5-4 and TRBJ2-3, with 7 bases lining up with TRBD2. CDR1 is SGHNT, CDR2 YYREEE, per germline (reference sequence). With 4 bases clipped from V and 0 bases from J, the junction kept 8 bases outside the gene matches. The CDR3 sequence is 16 residues long.

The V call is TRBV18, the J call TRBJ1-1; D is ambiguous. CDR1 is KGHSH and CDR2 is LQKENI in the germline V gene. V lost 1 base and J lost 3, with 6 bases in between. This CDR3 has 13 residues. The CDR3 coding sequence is TGTGCCAGCTCACCACAGGGCGACACTGAAGCTTTCTTT. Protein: CASSPQGDTEAFF. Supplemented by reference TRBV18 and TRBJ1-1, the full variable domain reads NAGVMQNPRHLVRRRGQEARLRCSPMKGHSHVYWYRQLPEEGLKFMVYLQKENIIDESGMPKERFSAEFPKEGPSILRIQQVVRGDSAAYFCASSPQGDTEAFFGQGTRLTVV.

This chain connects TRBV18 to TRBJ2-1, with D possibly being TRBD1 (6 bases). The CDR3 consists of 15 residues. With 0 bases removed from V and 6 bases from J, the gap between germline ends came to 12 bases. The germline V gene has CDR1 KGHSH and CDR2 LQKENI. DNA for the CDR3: TGTGCCAGCTCACCACCCGGCAGGGGTGGCAATGAGCAGTTCTTC. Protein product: CASSPPGRGGNEQFF.

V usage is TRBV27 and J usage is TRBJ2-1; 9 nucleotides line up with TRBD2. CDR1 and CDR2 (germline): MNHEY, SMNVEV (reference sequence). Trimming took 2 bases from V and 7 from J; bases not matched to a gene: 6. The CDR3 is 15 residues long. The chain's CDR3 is CASSLRTREGNEQFF. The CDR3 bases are TGTGCCAGCAGTTTACGGACGCGGGAGGGGAATGAGCAGTTCTTC.

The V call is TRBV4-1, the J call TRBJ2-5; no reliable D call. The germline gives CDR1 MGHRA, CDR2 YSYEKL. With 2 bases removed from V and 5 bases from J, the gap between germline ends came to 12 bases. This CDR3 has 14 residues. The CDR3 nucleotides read TGCGCCAGCAGCCAACTGGCCCTTTTGGAGACCCAGTACTTC. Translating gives CASSQLALLETQYF.

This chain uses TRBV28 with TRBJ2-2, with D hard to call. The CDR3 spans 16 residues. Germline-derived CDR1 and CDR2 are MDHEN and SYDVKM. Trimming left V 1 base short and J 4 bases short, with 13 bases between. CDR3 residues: CASSLLTLMGTGELFF. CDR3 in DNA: TGTGCCAGCAGTTTATTAACGTTAATGGGCACCGGGGAGCTGTTTTTT. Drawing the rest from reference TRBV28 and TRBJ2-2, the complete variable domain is DVKVTQSSRYLVKRTGEKVFLECVQDMDHENMFWYRQDPGLGLRLIYFSYDVKMKEKGDIPEGYSVSREKKERFSLILESASTNQTSMYLCASSLLTLMGTGELFFGEGSRLTVL.

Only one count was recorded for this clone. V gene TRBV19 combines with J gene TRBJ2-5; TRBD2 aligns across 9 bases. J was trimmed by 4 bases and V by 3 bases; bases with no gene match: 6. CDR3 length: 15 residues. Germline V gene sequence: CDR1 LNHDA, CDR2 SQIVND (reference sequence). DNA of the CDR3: TGTGCCAGTAGTATTTTTAGCGGGAGCTTAGAGACCCAGTACTTC. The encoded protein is CASSIFSGSLETQYF.

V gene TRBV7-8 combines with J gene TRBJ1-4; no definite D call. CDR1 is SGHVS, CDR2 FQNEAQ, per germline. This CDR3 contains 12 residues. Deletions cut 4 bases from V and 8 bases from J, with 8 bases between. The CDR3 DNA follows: TGTGCCAGCAGCTCTTTGTGGGAAAAACTGTTTTTT. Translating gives CASSSLWEKLFF.

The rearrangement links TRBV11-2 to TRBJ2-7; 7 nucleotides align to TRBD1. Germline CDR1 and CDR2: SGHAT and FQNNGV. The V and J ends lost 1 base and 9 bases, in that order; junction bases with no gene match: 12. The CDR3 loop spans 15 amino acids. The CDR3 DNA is TGTGCCAGCAGCTTAGCCGGACAGGTATCTTTTGGGCAGTACTTC. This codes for CASSLAGQVSFGQYF.

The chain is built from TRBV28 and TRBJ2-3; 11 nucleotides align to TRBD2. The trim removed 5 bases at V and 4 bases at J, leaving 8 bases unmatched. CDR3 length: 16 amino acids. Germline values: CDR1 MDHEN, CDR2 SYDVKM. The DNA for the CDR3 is TGTGCCAGCAGTGGGGTTAGCGGGAGGGTGGCAGATACGCAGTATTTT. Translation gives CASSGVSGRVADTQYF.

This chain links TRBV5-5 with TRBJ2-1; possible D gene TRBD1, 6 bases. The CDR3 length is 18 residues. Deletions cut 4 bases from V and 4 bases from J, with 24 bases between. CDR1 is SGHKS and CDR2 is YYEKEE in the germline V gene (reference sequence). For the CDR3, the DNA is TGTGCCAGCAGCCTCCGGGCCGCCATGGGTCAGGGGTACAATGAGCAGTTCTTC. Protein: CASSLRAAMGQGYNEQFF.

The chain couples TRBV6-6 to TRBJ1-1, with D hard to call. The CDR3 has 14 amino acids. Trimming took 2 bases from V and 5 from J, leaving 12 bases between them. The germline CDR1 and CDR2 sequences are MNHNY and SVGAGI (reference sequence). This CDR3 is CASSYGSRGTEAFF. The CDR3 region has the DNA TGTGCCAGCAGTTACGGCTCGCGGGGAACTGAAGCTTTCTTT.

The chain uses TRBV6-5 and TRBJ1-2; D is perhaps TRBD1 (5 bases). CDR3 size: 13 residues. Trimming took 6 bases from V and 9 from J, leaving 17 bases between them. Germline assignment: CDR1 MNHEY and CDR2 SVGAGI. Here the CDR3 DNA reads TGTGCCAGCAGATCAGAGGTAGCGGGACGCTACACCTTC. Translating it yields CASRSEVAGRYTF.

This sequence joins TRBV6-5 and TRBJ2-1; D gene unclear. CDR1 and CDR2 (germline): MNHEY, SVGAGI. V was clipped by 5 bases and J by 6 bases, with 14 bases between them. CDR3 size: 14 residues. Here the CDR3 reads CASSIRYYGNEQFF. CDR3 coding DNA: TGTGCCAGCAGTATCCGTTACTATGGCAATGAGCAGTTCTTC.

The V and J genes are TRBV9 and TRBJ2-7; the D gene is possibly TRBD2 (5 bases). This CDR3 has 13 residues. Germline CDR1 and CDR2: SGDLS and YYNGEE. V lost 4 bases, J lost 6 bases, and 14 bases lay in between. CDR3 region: CASSQSFAGEQYF. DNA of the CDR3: TGTGCCAGCAGCCAATCATTCGCGGGCGAGCAGTACTTC.

For the CDR3, the DNA is TGTGCCAGCAGTTTGGCGGCGGGACAAAAGGGGGGGCCCCAGCATTTT. Encoded protein: CASSLAAGQKGGPQHF. V usage is TRBV27 and J usage is TRBJ1-5; TRBD1 is a possible D gene (6 bases). The CDR3 is made up of 16 amino acids. Germline CDR1 is MNHEY and CDR2 is SMNVEV (reference sequence). Trimming removed 3 bases from V and 9 bases from J, with 21 bases in between.

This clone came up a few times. CDR3 bases: TGTGCCAGCAGCGTAGATGGTACAGGGGTTCGTCAGCCCCAGCATTTT. Amino acid sequence: CASSVDGTGVRQPQHF. The gene calls are TRBV9 and TRBJ1-5; 7 bases are shared with TRBD1. The CDR3 runs 16 residues. Germline CDR1 is SGDLS and CDR2 is YYNGEE. After removal of 0 bases from V and 6 bases from J, the junction contained 9 bases not matched to a gene.

The CDR3 sequence: CASTGWGEGNQPQHF. DNA of the CDR3: TGTGCCAGCACCGGTTGGGGGGAAGGCAATCAGCCCCAGCATTTT. The chain joins TRBV6-4 to TRBJ1-5; D is possibly TRBD1 (5 bases). Between the trimmed V and J ends, which lost 7 bases and 2 bases, there was a span of 15 bases. The CDR3 consists of 15 residues. Germline assignment: CDR1 MRHNA and CDR2 SNTAGT.